The next 12 T cell receptor beta chains were all read from a single sample in a study of T cells in Graves' hyperthyroidism and ophthalmopathy. Amplification of TCR beta CDR3 regions was performed using RNA transcripts as template. HTBI primers were used for first-round RT-PCR of the TCR CDR3. TCRdb fed the multiplex PCR reads into MiXCR, producing one record per CDR3 protein. The data hold some 440,000 distinct CDR3 sequences, with 15% to 18% observed a single time. Sequences were obtained from blood. The receptors here all came from a woman aged 18 to 35 with Graves' hyperthyroidism.

The table lists this clonotype with many counts. The chain joins TRBV27 to TRBJ2-1; D is uncertain. V was pared by 8 bases and J by 9 bases, with 11 bases between. The germline V gene encodes CDR1 MNHEY and CDR2 SMNVEV (reference sequence). CDR3 size: 11 residues. CDR3 sequence (DNA): TGTGCCAGCTCCCGGACCGGTGAGCAGTTCTTC. Translating gives CASSRTGEQFF.

This clonotype was observed a handful of times. CDR3: CASSVADRGSYEQYF. The CDR3 nucleotides read TGTGCCAGCAGCGTAGCAGACAGGGGATCCTACGAGCAGTACTTC. The chain joins TRBV9 to TRBJ2-7; 8 positions agree with TRBD1. With V trimmed by 0 bases and J by 1 base, 3 bases remained unmatched. CDR1 is SGDLS, CDR2 YYNGEE, per germline. The CDR3 has 15 residues.

This clonotype was detected many times. The chain recombines TRBV27 with TRBJ2-7; TRBD1 aligns across 7 bases. Germline V gives CDR1 MNHEY, CDR2 SMNVEV (reference sequence). This CDR3 has 16 residues. J gave up 0 bases and V 8 bases, and 13 bases lay outside the gene matches. DNA of the CDR3: TGTGCCAGCGGATCCAACTCCGGGACAGCCTCCTACGAGCAGTACTTC. Translation: CASGSNSGTASYEQYF.

This clonotype was recorded once. This sequence joins TRBV10-3 and TRBJ2-3; 9 nucleotides line up with TRBD1. The V and J ends lost 10 bases and 4 bases, in that order; junction bases with no gene match: 12. Per germline, CDR1 ENHRY and CDR2 SYGVKD. There are 15 residues in the CDR3. The DNA for the CDR3 is TGTGCCAGCAGCTACGGGACAGGGTTCCCAGATACGCAGTATTTT. This encodes CASSYGTGFPDTQYF.

This clonotype was recorded many times. The J gene is TRBJ1-2, the V gene TRBV4-2; D unclear. The V end lost 0 bases, the J end lost 4 bases, and 12 bases lay between the germline ends. Per germline, CDR1 LGHNA and CDR2 YNFKEQ. The CDR3 totals 15 residues. CDR3: CASSQEPQVGYGYTF. The CDR3 DNA is TGTGCCAGCAGCCAAGAGCCTCAGGTGGGCTATGGCTACACCTTC.

This clonotype was counted at least ten times. This chain uses TRBV28 with TRBJ2-7, with 9 positions matching TRBD1. CDR1 MDHEN and CDR2 SYDVKM come from the germline V gene. The CDR3 is made up of 13 amino acids. V gave up 3 bases and J gave up 5 bases; unmatched junction bases: 2. The CDR3 sequence is CASSLTGGNEQYF. The DNA for the CDR3 is TGTGCCAGCAGTTTGACAGGGGGTAACGAGCAGTACTTC.

The rearrangement joins TRBV5-5 to TRBJ2-3, with 15 positions matching TRBD2. The CDR3 length is 18 residues. After removal of 4 bases from V and 3 bases from J, the junction contained 9 bases not matched to a gene. CDR1 SGHKS and CDR2 YYEKEE come from the germline V gene (reference sequence). The CDR3 DNA reads as TGTGCCAGCAGCCCTCACGGACTAGCGGGGGGGCCGACAGATACGCAGTATTTT. Its translation: CASSPHGLAGGPTDTQYF.

This clonotype was found many times. The rearrangement uses TRBV12-3 or TRBV12-4 and TRBJ2-5; the match to TRBD1 covers 7 bases. The CDR3 is 17 residues long. V gave up 4 bases and J gave up 10 bases; unmatched junction bases: 21. The CDR3 DNA reads TGTGCCAGCAGTTCCTCCCCACCGACAGGGAAAAACGGTGACCAGTACTTC. Encoded protein: CASSSSPPTGKNGDQYF.

The table lists this clonotype with a few counts. The gene calls are TRBV7-3 and TRBJ1-3; tentatively, D is TRBD1 (5 bases). Germline V gene data show CDR1 as SGHTA and CDR2 as FQGTGA. This CDR3 has 18 residues. V shed 5 bases and J shed 0 bases, with 20 bases lying between them. This CDR3 reads CASSKQTGTVSSGNTIYF. In DNA form, the CDR3 reads TGTGCCAGCAGCAAACAAACCGGGACGGTGAGCTCTGGAAACACCATATATTTT. Full variable domain (missing parts from reference TRBV7-3 and TRBJ1-3): GAGVSQTPSNKVTEKGKYVELRCDPISGHTALYWYRQSLGQGPEFLIYFQGTGAADDSGLPNDRFFAVRPEGSVSTLKIQRTERGDSAVYLCASSKQTGTVSSGNTIYFGEGSWLTVV.

The J gene is TRBJ1-4, the V gene TRBV10-3; 12 positions agree with TRBD1. Germline V lookup: CDR1 ENHRY, CDR2 SYGVKD. The CDR3 has 14 amino acids. The V segment lost 10 bases and the J segment 7 bases; nucleotides outside the gene matches: 7. CDR3 residues: CATGQGATSEKLFF. CDR3 in DNA: TGTGCCACGGGACAGGGGGCGACGAGTGAAAAACTGTTTTTT.

This clonotype has ten or more counts. The J gene is TRBJ2-2, the V gene TRBV7-8; D possibly corresponds to TRBD1 (6 bases). Trimming shortened V by 5 bases and J by 6 bases, and 16 bases separated the two germline ends. CDR3 length: 15 amino acids. Germline CDR1 reads SGHVS; CDR2 reads FQNEAQ. The CDR3 DNA sequence: TGTGCCAGCAGCCCCACAGGGATTGGGGCCGGGGAGCTGTTTTTT. Amino acid sequence: CASSPTGIGAGELFF.

The chain is built from TRBV5-1 and TRBJ2-7; TRBD2 matches at 15 bases. Germline CDR1 and CDR2: SGHRS and YFSETQ. The CDR3 spans 18 residues. V dropped 4 bases and J dropped 1; count of bases not matched to a gene: 9. The CDR3 coding sequence is TGCGCCAGCAGCCCGCGGACTAGCGGGAGGGCGGTTTCCTACGAGCAGTACTTC. It translates to CASSPRTSGRAVSYEQYF.